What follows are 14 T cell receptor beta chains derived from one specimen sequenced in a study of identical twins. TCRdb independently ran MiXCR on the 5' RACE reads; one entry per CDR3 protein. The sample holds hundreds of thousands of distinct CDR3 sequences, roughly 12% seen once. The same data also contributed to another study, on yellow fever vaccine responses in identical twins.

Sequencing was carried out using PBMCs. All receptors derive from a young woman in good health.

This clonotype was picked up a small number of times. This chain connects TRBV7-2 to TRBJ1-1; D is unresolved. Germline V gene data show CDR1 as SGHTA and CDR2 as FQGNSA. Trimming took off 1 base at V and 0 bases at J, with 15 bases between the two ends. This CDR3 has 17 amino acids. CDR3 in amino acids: CASSLEVKPAVNTEAFF. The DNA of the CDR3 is TGTGCCAGCAGCTTAGAGGTAAAGCCGGCTGTGAACACTGAAGCTTTCTTT.

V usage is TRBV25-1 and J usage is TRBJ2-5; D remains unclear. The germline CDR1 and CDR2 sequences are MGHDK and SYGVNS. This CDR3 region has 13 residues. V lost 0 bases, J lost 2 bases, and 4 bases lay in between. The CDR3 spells CASSEYPQETQYF. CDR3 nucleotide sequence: TGTGCCAGCAGTGAATATCCGCAAGAGACCCAGTACTTC.

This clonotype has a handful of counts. CDR3 region: CASSPLGSGRDNEQFF. CDR3 DNA sequence: TGTGCCAGCAGCCCTCTGGGGAGCGGGCGGGACAATGAGCAGTTCTTC. The rearrangement uses TRBV3-1 and TRBJ2-1; perhaps TRBD2 as D (6 bases). Germline assignment: CDR1 LGHDT and CDR2 YNNKEL (reference sequence). The length of the CDR3 is 16 residues. Trimming took 4 bases from V and 5 from J, leaving 18 bases between them.

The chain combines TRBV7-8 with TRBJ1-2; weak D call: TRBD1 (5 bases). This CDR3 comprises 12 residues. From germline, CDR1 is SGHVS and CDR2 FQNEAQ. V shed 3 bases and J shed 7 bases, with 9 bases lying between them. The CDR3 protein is CASSLAGVGYTF. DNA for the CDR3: TGTGCCAGCAGCTTGGCGGGGGTTGGCTACACCTTC.

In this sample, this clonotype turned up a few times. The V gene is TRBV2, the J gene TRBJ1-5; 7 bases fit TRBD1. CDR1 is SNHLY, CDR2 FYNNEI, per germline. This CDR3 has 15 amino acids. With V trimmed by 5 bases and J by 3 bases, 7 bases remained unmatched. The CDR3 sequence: CASSTAGTDNQPQHF. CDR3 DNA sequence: TGTGCCAGCAGTACCGCCGGGACAGACAATCAGCCCCAGCATTTT.

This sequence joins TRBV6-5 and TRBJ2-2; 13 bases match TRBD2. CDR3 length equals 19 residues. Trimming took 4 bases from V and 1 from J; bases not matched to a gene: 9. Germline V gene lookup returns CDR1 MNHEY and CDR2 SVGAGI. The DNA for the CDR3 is TGTGCCAGCAGTTCTTGGACTAGCGGGGGCCTGAAGAACACCGGGGAGCTGTTTTTT. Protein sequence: CASSSWTSGGLKNTGELFF.

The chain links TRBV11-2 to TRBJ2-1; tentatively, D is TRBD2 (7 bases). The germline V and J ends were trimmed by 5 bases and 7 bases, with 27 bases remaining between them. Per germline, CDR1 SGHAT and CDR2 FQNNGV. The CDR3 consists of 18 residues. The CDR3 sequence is CASSHGGGADSKINEQFF. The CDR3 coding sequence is TGTGCCAGCAGCCATGGGGGGGGGGCGGATTCGAAGATAAATGAGCAGTTCTTC.

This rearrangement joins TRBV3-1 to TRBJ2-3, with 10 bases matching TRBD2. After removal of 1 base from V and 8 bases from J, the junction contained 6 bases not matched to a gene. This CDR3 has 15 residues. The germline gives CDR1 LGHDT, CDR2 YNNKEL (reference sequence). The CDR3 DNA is TGTGCCAGCAGCCAAGGGGGGACTAGCGCCCCTACGCAGTATTTT. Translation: CASSQGGTSAPTQYF.

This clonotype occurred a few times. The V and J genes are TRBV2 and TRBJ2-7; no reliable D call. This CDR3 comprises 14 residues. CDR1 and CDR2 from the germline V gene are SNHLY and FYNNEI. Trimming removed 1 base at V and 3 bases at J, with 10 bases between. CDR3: CASSEGNKYYEQYF. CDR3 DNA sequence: TGTGCCAGCAGTGAAGGGAACAAATACTACGAGCAGTACTTC.

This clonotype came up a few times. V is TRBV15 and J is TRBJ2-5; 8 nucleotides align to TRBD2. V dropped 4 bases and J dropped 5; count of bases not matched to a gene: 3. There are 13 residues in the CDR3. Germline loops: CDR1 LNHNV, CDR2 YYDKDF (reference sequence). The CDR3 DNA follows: TGTGCCACCAGCAAGCGGGAGTTGGAGACCCAGTACTTC. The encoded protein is CATSKRELETQYF.

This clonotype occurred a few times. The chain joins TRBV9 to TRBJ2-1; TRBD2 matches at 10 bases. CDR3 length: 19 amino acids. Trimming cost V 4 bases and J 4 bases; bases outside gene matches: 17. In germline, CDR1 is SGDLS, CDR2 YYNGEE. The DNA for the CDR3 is TGTGCCAGCAGCTTCAGCGGGAGGGCTAACCTACTTCGGTACAATGAGCAGTTCTTC. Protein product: CASSFSGRANLLRYNEQFF.

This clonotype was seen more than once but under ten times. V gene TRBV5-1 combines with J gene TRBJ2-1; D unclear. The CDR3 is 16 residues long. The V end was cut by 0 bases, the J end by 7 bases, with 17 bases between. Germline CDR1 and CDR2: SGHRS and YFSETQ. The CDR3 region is CASSLVPVGLTNEQFF. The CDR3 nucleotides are TGCGCCAGCAGCTTGGTGCCGGTGGGCCTCACGAATGAGCAGTTCTTC.

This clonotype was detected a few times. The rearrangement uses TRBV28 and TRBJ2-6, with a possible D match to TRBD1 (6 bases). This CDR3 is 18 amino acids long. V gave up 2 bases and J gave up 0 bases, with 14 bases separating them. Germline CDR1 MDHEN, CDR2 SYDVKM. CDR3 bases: TGTGCCAGCAGTTTAGCATGGGGGACACGCTCTGGGGCCAACGTCCTGACTTTC. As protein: CASSLAWGTRSGANVLTF.

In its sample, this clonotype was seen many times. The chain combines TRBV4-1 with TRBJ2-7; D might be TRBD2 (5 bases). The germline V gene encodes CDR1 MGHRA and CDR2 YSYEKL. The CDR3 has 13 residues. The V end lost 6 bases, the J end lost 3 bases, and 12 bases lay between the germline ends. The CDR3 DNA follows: TGCGCCAGCAGTCCCGGGGTAAACTACGAGCAGTACGTC. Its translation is CASSPGVNYEQYV.